Sequencing of this T cell receptor (beta chain) was carried out in a study of CD8 T cells in Susac syndrome. Study observations and caveats: The study admitted that it had a relatively small number of individuals in its TCR sequencing and HLA analysis.

Random hexamers primed reverse transcription of 0.5 to 1 ug RNA. The amplification used immunoSEQ multiplex PCR on TCR beta CDR3; it spanned 54 Vbeta and 13 Jbeta. MiXCR was run by TCRdb on the immunoSEQ multiplex PCR reads, yielding one entry per CDR3 protein. The table includes some 300,000 distinct CDR3 sequences, 85% detected once. In the case of this clonotype: Antigen specificity is unknown.

CD8+ and CD4+ T cells from blood underwent TCR beta sequencing, which was carried out in a high-throughput format. The study used treatment-naive patients who had stable or active relapsing-remitting disease as multiple sclerosis controls. The CDR3 loop spans 14 amino acids. Germline-derived CDR1 and CDR2 are SGHAT and FQNNGV. Trimming cost V 5 bases and J 7 bases, with 18 bases left between them. J is TRBJ2-7 and V is TRBV11-2; tentatively, D is TRBD1 or TRBD2 (5 bases each). The TCR originated in a human donor with multiple sclerosis. Input material: CD8+ T cells from PBMCs. The CDR3 loop is CASSKTGTTVEQYF. CDR3 DNA sequence: TGTGCCAGCAGCAAAACCGGGACCACGGTTGAGCAGTACTTC.